This is a list of T cell receptor beta chains from one sample in a study of blood T cell repertoires in COVID-19. TCRdb's table, derived via immunoSEQ multiplex PCR, lists solely in-frame clones and lacks some. The sample lists 250,000 to 350,000 clones, less than 85% occurring once. Sequenced sample: peripheral blood. The receptors stem from a human donor with COVID-19, enrolled during active disease. The donor label of this sample is uncertain. The conserved cysteine and the conserved F or W are not part of the CDR3 here. Expanded clones get a size class; other rows say once, few or many, or leave the size out.

j_call clone_size v_call cdr3_aa
TRBJ2-7 once TRBV7-2 ASSFDRDSAYEQY
TRBJ2-7 few TRBV5-4 ASSSAGEFYEQY
TRBJ2-5 . TRBV2 ASSEARTSGIPSQETQY
TRBJ1-1 . TRBV18 ASSPGQGETEAF
TRBJ2-5 . TRBV30 AWSEKPGETQY
TRBJ1-6 . TRBV30 AWSEAGDSPLH
TRBJ2-1 once TRBV5-1 ASSLGLAGEQF
TRBJ1-6 . TRBV3-1/TRBV3-2 ASRITTGNSPLH
TRBJ1-3 . TRBV9 ASSVVPEGGNTIY
TRBJ1-6 . TRBV6-2/TRBV6-3 ASSPGHRASPLH
TRBJ1-5 . TRBV6-1 ASSEAGGNNQPQH
TRBJ2-1 . TRBV29-1 SVAPTKRTGGDNEQF
TRBJ2-2 . TRBV9 ASSAPVGGTNTGELF
TRBJ2-3 . TRBV7-3 ASSLRGGVAGKTDTQY
TRBJ2-5 . TRBV5-6 ASSLALVAQETQY
TRBJ1-1 . TRBV10-3 AVLPGQGVINNPEAF
TRBJ2-1 few TRBV3-1/TRBV3-2 ASSQQAYEQF
TRBJ2-5 . TRBV6-5 ASRVTGTQETQY
TRBJ2-2 . TRBV10-3 AGSPSGRPGTGELF
TRBJ2-3 . TRBV19 ASSDRLRTDTQY
TRBJ2-5 . TRBV4-1 ASSQLAGARETQY
TRBJ2-3 . TRBV7-6 ASSSLPRTSGNTDTQY
TRBJ2-3 . TRBV29-1 SVESDTAQDTQY
TRBJ2-3 . TRBV9 ASSVEDRSNTDTQY
TRBJ2-3 . TRBV28 ASSIPARADTQY
TRBJ2-3 many TRBV30 AWINGGGWTDTQY
TRBJ2-2 . TRBV9 ASSVASRSTGELF
TRBJ1-5 . TRBV6-5 ASSLTPYGNQPQH
TRBJ2-7 . TRBV10-1 ASSDLGTSGRYEQY
TRBJ2-3 few TRBV11-3 ASSSGAATDTQY
TRBJ1-1 . TRBV5-1 ASSFTGGKVTEAF
TRBJ2-5 . TRBV5-1 ASSLGLAVMETQY
TRBJ2-7 . TRBV4-2 ASSPRLETSGREQY
TRBJ2-3 . TRBV19 ASTRTGSHRTDTQY
TRBJ1-1 . TRBV19 ASSFRVATEAF